This T cell receptor (beta chain) comes out of a study of cytotoxic CD8 clonotypes in ibrutinib-treated CLL. Depth targeted 1 in 200,000 to 1 in 1 million T cells, averaging approximately 9.3x coverage per clonotype. TCRdb's copy holds only in-frame clones and misses some; the assay was immunoSEQ multiplex PCR. Here the sample spans some 350,000 clones, 60% to 80% being singletons. Of note for this clone: The antigen is not known.

Library input was around 1.9 micrograms of DNA from cryopreserved PBMCs. Study-level points and caveats: The clonality rise at ibrutinib response reflected private clonotype expansion. Age-matched healthy donor levels were exceeded by baseline clonality, which tracked circulating CD8+ T-cell counts.

This CDR3 has 19 residues. Trimming cost V 0 bases and J 0 bases; bases outside gene matches: 9. Germline lookup yields CDR1 SGDLS and CDR2 YYNGEE. This receptor was identified in a human donor with chronic lymphocytic leukemia. Sequenced here: PBMCs, sampled after 36 months of ibrutinib treatment. The V call is TRBV9, the J call TRBJ2-3; 11 positions agree with TRBD2. Here the CDR3 DNA reads TGTGCCAGCAGCGTAGAGGCCCTAGCGGGAGGCGCTAGCACAGATACGCAGTATTTT. Amino acids: CASSVEALAGGASTDTQYF.